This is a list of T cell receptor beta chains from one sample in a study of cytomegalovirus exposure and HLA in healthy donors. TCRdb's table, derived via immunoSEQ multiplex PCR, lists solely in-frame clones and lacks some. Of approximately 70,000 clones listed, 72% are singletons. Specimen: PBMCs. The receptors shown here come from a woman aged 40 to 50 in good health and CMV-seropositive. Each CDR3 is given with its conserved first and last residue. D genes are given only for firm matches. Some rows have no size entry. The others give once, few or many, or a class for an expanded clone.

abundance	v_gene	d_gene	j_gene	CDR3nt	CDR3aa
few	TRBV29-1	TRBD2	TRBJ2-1	TGCAGCGTTCTGGACGGGGGGGCCTACAATGAGCAGTTCTTC	CSVLDGGAYNEQFF
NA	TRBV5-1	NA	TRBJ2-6	TGCGCCAGCAGCTTGGTGGCTTCTGGGGCCAACGTCCTGACTTTC	CASSLVASGANVLTF
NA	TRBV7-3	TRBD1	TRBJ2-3	TGTGCCAGCAGCTTACTTAGGACAGGGGGCGATACGCAGTATTTT	CASSLLRTGGDTQYF
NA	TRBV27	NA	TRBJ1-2	TGTGCCAGCAGTTTAGGGTCAGGGTTCTATGGCTACACCTTC	CASSLGSGFYGYTF
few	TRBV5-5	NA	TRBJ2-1	TGTGCCAGCAGCCGAGGTGATAGCTACAATGAGCAGTTCTTC	CASSRGDSYNEQFF
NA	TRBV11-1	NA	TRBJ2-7	TGTGCCAGCAGCTTAGCCCTAGACTCCGAGCAGTACTTC	CASSLALDSEQYF
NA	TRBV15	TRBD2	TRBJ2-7	TGTGCCACCAAATTGGGCGGGGGGGCTTCTAACTACGAGCAGTACTTC	CATKLGGGASNYEQYF
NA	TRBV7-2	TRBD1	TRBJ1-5	TGTGCCAGCAGCTGCCGGACAGGGGAACATTTT	CASSCRTGEHF
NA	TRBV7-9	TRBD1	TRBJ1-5	TGTGCCAGCAGCTTAGACAGGGGGTACGAGCCCCAGCATTTT	CASSLDRGYEPQHF
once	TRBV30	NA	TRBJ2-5	TGTGCCTGGGGGCTAGCGAGTGGGACCCAGTACTTC	CAWGLASGTQYF
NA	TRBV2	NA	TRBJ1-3	TGTGCCAGCAGTGAAGAAGCTTTCTCTGGAAACACCATATATTTT	CASSEEAFSGNTIYF
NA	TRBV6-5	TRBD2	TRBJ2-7	TGTGCCAGCAGTTCCGGACTAGCGGGGTTCTTTTACGAGCAGTACTTC	CASSSGLAGFFYEQYF
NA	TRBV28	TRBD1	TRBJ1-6	TGTGCCAGTACAGGGGGCGCGGGAGGGACCTATAATTCACCCCTCCACTTT	CASTGGAGGTYNSPLHF
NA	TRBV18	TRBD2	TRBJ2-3	TGTGCCAGCTCACCACCTTCGGGGGGGACGACTTCAGATACGCAGTATTTT	CASSPPSGGTTSDTQYF
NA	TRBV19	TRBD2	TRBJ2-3	TGTGCCAGTAGCCCCACGCGGGGGGCAACAGATACGCAGTATTTT	CASSPTRGATDTQYF
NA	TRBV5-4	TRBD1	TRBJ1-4	TGTGCCAGCAGCTTGGGGGGACAGTCTAATGAAAAACTGTTTTTT	CASSLGGQSNEKLFF
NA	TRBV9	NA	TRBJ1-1	TGTGCCAGCAGCAAACGCGGTGGGGGCTTGAACACTGAAGCTTTCTTT	CASSKRGGGLNTEAFF
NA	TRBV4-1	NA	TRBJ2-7	TGCGCCAGCAGCCAAAGGTCTGGGGTCAGCAGGGTAGACGAGCAGTACTTC	CASSQRSGVSRVDEQYF
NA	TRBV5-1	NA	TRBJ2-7	TGCGCCAGCAGCTTGGAATCGCGGCGGTCGGGCGAGCAGTACTTC	CASSLESRRSGEQYF
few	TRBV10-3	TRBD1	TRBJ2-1	TGTGCCATCAGACCGGGACAGAACAATGAGCAGTTCTTC	CAIRPGQNNEQFF
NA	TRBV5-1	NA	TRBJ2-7	TGCGCCAGCAGCTCCTCGGGGGATAACGAGCAGTACTTC	CASSSSGDNEQYF
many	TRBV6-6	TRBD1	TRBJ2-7	TGTGCCAGCAGTTACTCTGGGACAGGGTTATACGAGCAGTACTTC	CASSYSGTGLYEQYF
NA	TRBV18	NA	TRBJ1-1	TGTGCCAGCTCACGGGGGAGGCCGGAGCACACTGAAGCTTTCTTT	CASSRGRPEHTEAFF
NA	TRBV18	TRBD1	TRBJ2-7	TGTGCCAGCTCATCCGGACAGGGGGCCTACGAGCAGTACTTC	CASSSGQGAYEQYF
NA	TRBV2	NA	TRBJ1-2	TGTGCCAGCAGTGGGGAGGGCTATGGCTACACCTTC	CASSGEGYGYTF
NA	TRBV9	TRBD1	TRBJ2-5	TGTGCCAGCAGCTCTCGCCCTCGGACAGGCCAAGAGACCCAGTACTTC	CASSSRPRTGQETQYF
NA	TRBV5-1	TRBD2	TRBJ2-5	TGCGCCAGCAGCTTCGGATCGACCACCGGGACTAGCGGGGAGACCCAGTACTTC	CASSFGSTTGTSGETQYF
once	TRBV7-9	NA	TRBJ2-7	TGTACCAGCAGCTTAGAAGCGAACGAGCAGTACTTC	CTSSLEANEQYF
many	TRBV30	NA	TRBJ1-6	TGTGCCTGCCGACGGCCGGAGAACTATAATTCACCCCTCCACTTT	CACRRPENYNSPLHF
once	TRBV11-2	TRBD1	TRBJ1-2	TGTGCCAGCAGCTTAACGCACAGGGGCGCTGTTGATGGCTACACCTTC	CASSLTHRGAVDGYTF
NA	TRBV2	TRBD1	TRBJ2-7	TGTGCCGCCGGGTGGGACAGGGCCTACGAGCAGTACTTC	CAAGWDRAYEQYF
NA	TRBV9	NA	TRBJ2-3	TGTGCCAGCAGCGTACGAGAAGATACGCAGTATTTT	CASSVREDTQYF
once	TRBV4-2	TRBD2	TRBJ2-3	TGTGCCAGCAGCCAAAGGACTAGCGGGGGCAACACAGATACGCAGTATTTT	CASSQRTSGGNTDTQYF
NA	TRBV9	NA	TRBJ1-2	TGTGCCAGCAGCGTTTCGACAGGCACCTATGGCTACACCTTC	CASSVSTGTYGYTF
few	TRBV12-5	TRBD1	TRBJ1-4	TGTGCTAGTGGTCCGACAGGGGTCAGCGGTGAAAAACTGTTTTTT	CASGPTGVSGEKLFF
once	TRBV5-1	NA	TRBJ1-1	TGCGCCAGCAGCTTGAGGTCAGGGGCTGAAGCTTTCTTT	CASSLRSGAEAFF
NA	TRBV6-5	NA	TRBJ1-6	TGTGCCAGCAGTTACTCACAGGGTGGCTCACCCCTCCACTTT	CASSYSQGGSPLHF
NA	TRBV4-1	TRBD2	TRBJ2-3	TGCGCCAGCAGCCCACTAGCGGGGGGAACCACAGATACGCAGTATTTT	CASSPLAGGTTDTQYF
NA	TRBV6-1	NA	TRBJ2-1	TGTGCCAGCTCCGAGAGGTACTTCTCCTACAATGAGCAGTTCTTC	CASSERYFSYNEQFF
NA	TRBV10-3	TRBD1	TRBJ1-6	TGTGCCATCAGTGCAACGGGACAGGGGACACCCCTCCACTTT	CAISATGQGTPLHF
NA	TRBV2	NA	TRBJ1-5	TGTGCCAGCAGTGACGGTCCGAATCAGCCCCAGCATTTT	CASSDGPNQPQHF
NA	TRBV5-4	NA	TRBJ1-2	TGTGCCAGCAGCTCTTCCGGGGGAGCTAACTATGGCTACACCTTC	CASSSSGGANYGYTF
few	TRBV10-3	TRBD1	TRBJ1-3	TGTGCCATCCGTGGGACAGGCCCTCTTGGTGGAAACACCATATATTTT	CAIRGTGPLGGNTIYF
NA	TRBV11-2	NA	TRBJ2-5	TGTGCCAGCAGCTCCAACAGGGCTAGAGGGGAGACCCAGTACTTC	CASSSNRARGETQYF
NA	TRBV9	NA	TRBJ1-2	TGTGCCAGCAGCGGCAGTCAATATGGCTACACCTTC	CASSGSQYGYTF
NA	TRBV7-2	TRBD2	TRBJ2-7	TGTGCCAGCAGCTTATCTAGCGGGGGGGCATACGAGCAGTACTTC	CASSLSSGGAYEQYF
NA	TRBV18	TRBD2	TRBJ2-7	TGTGCCAGCTCTCTTGGGACTAGCTTCGACGAGCAGTACTTC	CASSLGTSFDEQYF
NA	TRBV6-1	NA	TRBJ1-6	TGTGCCAGCAGTGAAGGACAAGCCTATAATTCACCCCTCCACTTT	CASSEGQAYNSPLHF
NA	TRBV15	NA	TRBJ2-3	TGTGCCACCAGCATCTACGGAACAGGCGCAAGCACAGATACGCAGTATTTT	CATSIYGTGASTDTQYF
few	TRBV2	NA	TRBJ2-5	TGTGCCAGCAGTGAAAGTACAGGGCGGGAGACCCAGTACTTC	CASSESTGRETQYF
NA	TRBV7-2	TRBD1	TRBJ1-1	TGTGCCAGCAGCTTAGTCGCAGGGGGCTTTAATGAAGCTTTCTTT	CASSLVAGGFNEAFF
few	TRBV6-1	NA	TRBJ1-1	TGTGCCAGCAGTGAGGGGGGGCCTGACACTGAAGCTTTCTTT	CASSEGGPDTEAFF
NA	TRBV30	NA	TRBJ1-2	TGTGCCTGGAGTGGTAGGAGGGCGACTGGCTACACCTTC	CAWSGRRATGYTF